Detailed here is one T cell receptor (beta chain). These data are taken from a study of regulatory T cells in long-lasting Graves disease. For TCR beta, libraries came from iRepertoire HTBI primers and Arm-PCR of CDR3 regions. TCRdb processed the multiplex PCR reads anew with MiXCR; each CDR3 protein has one entry. Of 620,000 or so distinct CDR3 sequences listed, roughly 16% were seen once; the top ten hold about 17%. Time point meaning: newly diagnosed GD, antithyroid drugs for less than 3 months. Preparation of the TCR library used RNA extracted from PBMCs. CDR1 and CDR2 from the germline V gene are MDHEN and SYDVKM. The CDR3 loop spans 14 amino acids. The ends were cut back, 3 bases at V and 0 bases at J, with 3 bases in the middle. The same data also contributed to another study, on T cells in Graves' hyperthyroidism and ophthalmopathy.

The chain combines TRBV28 with TRBJ2-6; D is undetermined. The clonotype was recovered from a woman in her 30s with Graves disease. The input for sequencing was peripheral blood mononuclear cells (PBMCs), taken at new diagnosis, from a patient treated with antithyroid drugs. CDR3 coding DNA: TGTGCCAGCAGTTTCCCCTCTGGGGCCAACGTCCTGACTTTC. Protein sequence: CASSFPSGANVLTF.